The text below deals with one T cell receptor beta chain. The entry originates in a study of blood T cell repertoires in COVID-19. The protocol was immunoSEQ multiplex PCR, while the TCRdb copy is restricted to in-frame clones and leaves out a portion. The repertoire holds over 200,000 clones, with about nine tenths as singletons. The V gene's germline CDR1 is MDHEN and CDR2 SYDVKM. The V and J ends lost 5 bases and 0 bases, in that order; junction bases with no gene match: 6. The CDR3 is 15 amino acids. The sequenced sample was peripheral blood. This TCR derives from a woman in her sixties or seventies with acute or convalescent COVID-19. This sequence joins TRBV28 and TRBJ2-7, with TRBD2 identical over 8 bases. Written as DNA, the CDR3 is TGTGCCAGCAGTCCACCGGGGGGGCTCTCCTACGAGCAGTACTTC. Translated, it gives CASSPPGGLSYEQYF. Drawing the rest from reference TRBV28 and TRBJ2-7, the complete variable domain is DVKVTQSSRYLVKRTGEKVFLECVQDMDHENMFWYRQDPGLGLRLIYFSYDVKMKEKGDIPEGYSVSREKKERFSLILESASTNQTSMYLCASSPPGGLSYEQYFGPGTRLTVT.